These 25 T cell receptor beta chains share one sample of origin, sequenced in a study of blood T cell repertoires in COVID-19. TCRdb's copy holds only in-frame clones and misses some; the assay was immunoSEQ multiplex PCR. The profile covers approximately 360,000 clones, with 89% appearing a single time and roughly 1.2% taken by the ten largest. Sequencing was performed on peripheral blood. These receptors were obtained from a man aged 40-49 years with acute or convalescent COVID-19.

The genes are TRBV20-1 and TRBJ2-3; D is uncertain. This CDR3 region has 10 residues. V shed 5 bases and J shed 2 bases, with 2 bases lying between them. Germline CDR1 and CDR2: DFQATT and SNEGSKA (reference sequence). CDR3 bases: TGCAGTGCTCACACAGATACGCAGTATTTT. This codes for CSAHTDTQYF.

The chain combines TRBV6-2 or TRBV6-3 with TRBJ1-1; 8 bases align to TRBD1. V dropped 6 bases and J dropped 1; count of bases not matched to a gene: 7. Germline CDR1 reads MNHEY; CDR2 reads SVGEGT. The CDR3 consists of 15 residues. CDR3 in amino acids: CASSSRTGTNTEAFF. The CDR3 DNA reads TGTGCCAGCAGCTCCAGGACAGGGACGAACACTGAAGCTTTCTTT.

The rearrangement joins TRBV29-1 to TRBJ1-3; D ambiguous. Germline lookup yields CDR1 SQVTM and CDR2 ANQGSEA. The CDR3 consists of 12 residues. V lost 4 bases to trimming and J lost 2 bases, with 6 bases between them. In nucleotides, the CDR3 is TGCAGCGTTGGAGGGACTGGAAACACCATATATTTT. Amino acids: CSVGGTGNTIYF.

The genes are TRBV5-6 and TRBJ1-6; D unresolved. The CDR3 is made up of 14 amino acids. Trimming removed 2 bases at V and 1 base at J, with 4 bases between. Germline assignment: CDR1 SGHDT and CDR2 YYEEEE. CDR3 DNA: TGTGCCAGCAGCTTACGGTCCTATAATTCACCCCTCCACTTT. This translates into CASSLRSYNSPLHF. The full variable domain, with the rest looked up from reference TRBV5-6 and TRBJ1-6, is DAGVTQSPTHLIKTRGQQVTLRCSPKSGHDTVSWYQQALGQGPQFIFQYYEEEERQRGNFPDRFSGHQFPNYSSELNVNALLLGDSALYLCASSLRSYNSPLHFGNGTRLTVT.

This chain links TRBV18 with TRBJ2-5; D is ambiguous. The CDR3 length is 15 residues. Germline V gene sequence: CDR1 KGHSH, CDR2 LQKENI. V dropped 0 bases and J dropped 4 bases, with 12 bases sitting between them. For the CDR3, the DNA is TGTGCCAGCTCACCACCGTCCGCAGGCTCAGAGACCCAGTACTTC. Residues: CASSPPSAGSETQYF. Using reference TRBV18 and TRBJ2-5 for the parts outside the CDR3, the full variable domain is NAGVMQNPRHLVRRRGQEARLRCSPMKGHSHVYWYRQLPEEGLKFMVYLQKENIIDESGMPKERFSAEFPKEGPSILRIQQVVRGDSAAYFCASSPPSAGSETQYFGPGTRLLVL.

This sequence joins TRBV5-1 and TRBJ1-3; D may be TRBD1 (5 bases). There are 15 residues in the CDR3. Germline CDR1 and CDR2: SGHRS and YFSETQ. V lost 0 bases to trimming and J lost 5 bases, with 12 bases between them. The CDR3 loop is CASSLDQQGRNTIYF. CDR3 nucleotides: TGCGCCAGCAGCTTGGACCAGCAGGGTCGAAACACCATATATTTT.

The V gene is TRBV6-2 or TRBV6-3, the J gene TRBJ2-7; TRBD1 matches 8 bases. CDR1 is MNHEY and CDR2 is SVGEGT in the germline V gene. The length of the CDR3 is 16 residues. V dropped 3 bases and J dropped 1; count of bases not matched to a gene: 8. The CDR3: CASSYVGTGGSYEQYF. The CDR3 DNA sequence: TGTGCCAGCAGTTATGTGGGGACAGGCGGATCCTACGAGCAGTACTTC.

As to this clone: The germline gene is not matched at one end of the junction; a read error may be the cause. The V call is TRBV7-7, the J call TRBJ2-2; a possible D gene is TRBD1 (8 bases). CDR3 length equals 21 residues. Germline loops: CDR1 SSHAT, CDR2 FNYEAQ (reference sequence). CDR3 sequence: CASSPHPPVGGQGAKDGELFF. The CDR3 DNA reads TGTGCTAGCAGCCCCCACCCCCCGGTCGGGGGGCAGGGGGCTAAGGACGGGGAGCTGTTTTTT.

The chain recombines TRBV29-1 with TRBJ2-3; D call uncertain. V was pared by 7 bases and J by 0 bases, with 11 bases between. There are 13 residues in the CDR3. CDR1 and CDR2 from the germline V gene are SQVTM and ANQGSEA. CDR3 residues: CSGSTISTDTQYF. The CDR3 DNA reads as TGCAGCGGGTCGACAATTAGCACAGATACGCAGTATTTT.

The chain links TRBV7-6 to TRBJ1-2; D is ambiguous. The CDR3 is 13 residues long. The V gene's germline CDR1 is SGHVS and CDR2 FNYEAQ. Trimming took 10 bases from V and 3 from J, leaving 15 bases between them. The chain's CDR3 is CATSAIGDYGYTF. The CDR3, as DNA: TGTGCCACCTCAGCTATCGGGGACTATGGCTACACCTTC.

This clone was picked up one time. The gene calls are TRBV6-5 and TRBJ2-7; 9 bases agree with TRBD2. CDR3 length: 16 residues. The V segment lost 0 bases and the J segment 1 base; nucleotides outside the gene matches: 4. Germline CDR1 is MNHEY and CDR2 is SVGAGI. CDR3 nucleotide sequence: TGTGCCAGCAGTTACTCCGGGACTAGCCCTTCCTACGAGCAGTACTTC. It is translated as CASSYSGTSPSYEQYF.

V and J are TRBV4-2 and TRBJ1-2; 9 bases line up with TRBD1. This CDR3 spans 14 amino acids. Unmatched junction bases numbered 8, after V lost 4 bases and J lost 8 bases. The germline V gene encodes CDR1 LGHNA and CDR2 YNFKEQ. The CDR3 sequence is CASSLRDRDTGYTF. The CDR3 nucleotides are TGTGCCAGCAGCCTCCGGGACAGGGATACAGGCTACACCTTC.

The rearrangement uses TRBV27 and TRBJ2-5; 7 bases are shared with TRBD1. The germline V gene encodes CDR1 MNHEY and CDR2 SMNVEV (reference sequence). Trimming took 6 bases from V and 2 from J; bases not matched to a gene: 6. The CDR3 runs to 14 residues. This CDR3 is CASSPPGQQETQYF. CDR3 bases: TGTGCCAGCAGCCCTCCGGGACAGCAAGAGACCCAGTACTTC.

The chain links TRBV7-9 to TRBJ2-7, with D unclear. There are 19 residues in the CDR3. CDR1 and CDR2 (germline): SEHNR, FQNEAQ (reference sequence). V dropped 5 bases and J dropped 0 bases, with 26 bases sitting between them. CDR3 loop: CASSNTVDHSRRSSYEQYF. In nucleotides, the CDR3 is TGTGCCAGCAGCAACACCGTAGATCACTCTCGGAGAAGCTCCTACGAGCAGTACTTC. Combining the CDR3 with reference TRBV7-9 and TRBJ2-7 gives the whole variable domain DTGVSQNPRHKITKRGQNVTFRCDPISEHNRLYWYRQTLGQGPEFLTYFQNEAQLEKSRLLSDRFSAERPKGSFSTLEIQRTEQGDSAMYLCASSNTVDHSRRSSYEQYFGPGTRLTVT.

The chain uses TRBV6-2 or TRBV6-3 and TRBJ1-5, with TRBD1 matching 9 bases. The J segment lost 7 bases and the V segment lost 2 bases, leaving 12 bases of the junction unmatched. CDR3 length equals 17 residues. Germline loops: CDR1 MNHEY, CDR2 SVGEGT. The CDR3 sequence is CASSYPFRDRVGQPQHF. The DNA of the CDR3 is TGTGCCAGCAGTTACCCCTTCCGGGACAGGGTCGGGCAGCCCCAGCATTTT.

This clone was seen a single time. CDR3 coding DNA: TGCGCCAGCAGAATCATGGAGGACTATGGCTACACCTTC. Translating it yields CASRIMEDYGYTF. The chain uses TRBV5-1 and TRBJ1-2, with unresolved D. This CDR3 has 13 residues. V shed 5 bases and J shed 3 bases, with 11 bases lying between them. Germline CDR1 reads SGHRS; CDR2 reads YFSETQ.

The gene calls are TRBV24-1 and TRBJ2-7; tentative D call: TRBD1 (5 bases). The CDR3 totals 15 residues. The germline gives CDR1 KGHDR, CDR2 SFDVKD. The V end lost 0 bases, the J end lost 4 bases, and 12 bases lay between the germline ends. CDR3 coding DNA: TGTGCCACCAGTGATTTGTTTGTCAGGGAATACGAGCAGTACTTC. Protein: CATSDLFVREYEQYF.

The V and J genes are TRBV29-1 and TRBJ2-7, with TRBD1 as a possible D gene (6 bases). The germline V gene has CDR1 SQVTM and CDR2 ANQGSEA. The CDR3 has 12 residues. V shed 7 bases and J shed 3 bases, with 13 bases lying between them. DNA of the CDR3: TGCAGCGCAACTAAGGACAGCTACGAGCAGTACTTC. Amino acid sequence: CSATKDSYEQYF.

The chain joins TRBV2 to TRBJ2-2; 10 bases agree with TRBD1. CDR1 and CDR2 (germline): SNHLY, FYNNEI. The CDR3 has 16 amino acids. V was clipped by 4 bases and J by 6 bases; unmatched bases: 8. The CDR3 coding sequence is TGTGCCAGCAGTGGTCCCGGGACAGGGGACCCCGGGGAGCTGTTTTTT. The encoded protein is CASSGPGTGDPGELFF.

The chain carries TRBV7-8 and TRBJ1-4; tentative D call: TRBD1 (5 bases). This CDR3 contains 15 residues. Germline V gene data show CDR1 as SGHVS and CDR2 as FQNEAQ. The ends were cut back, 4 bases at V and 8 bases at J, with 17 bases in the middle. CDR3 sequence (DNA): TGTGCCAGCAGCTCTCAAACTTGGGGGGACGAAAAACTGTTTTTT. It encodes CASSSQTWGDEKLFF.

The CDR3 coding sequence is TGTGCCAGCAGCTTGTTCGGGGAACGGTGGGGGAACACTGAAGCTTTCTTT. Translated, it gives CASSLFGERWGNTEAFF. The rearrangement uses TRBV13 and TRBJ1-1, with D uncertain. CDR1 and CDR2 from the germline V gene are PRHDT and FYEKMQ (reference sequence). The CDR3 is 17 residues long. V shed 3 bases and J shed 1 base, with 18 bases lying between them.

The J gene is TRBJ2-5, the V gene TRBV7-2; D not resolved. Trimming pared 0 bases from V and 7 bases from J, leaving 3 bases between. The CDR3 totals 11 residues. From germline, CDR1 is SGHTA and CDR2 FQGNSA. The CDR3 sequence is CASSLARTQYF. CDR3 nucleotide sequence: TGTGCCAGCAGCTTAGCGCGGACCCAGTACTTC.

V is TRBV5-6 and J is TRBJ1-2, with 7 bases identical to TRBD1. The CDR3 contains 15 residues. V lost 4 bases, J lost 7 bases, and 13 bases stayed unmatched. Germline values: CDR1 SGHDT, CDR2 YYEEEE. The CDR3 coding sequence is TGTGCCAGCAGCCTCTCAAGGAGAGGGGGCAGTGGCTACACCTTC. It translates to CASSLSRRGGSGYTF.

The chain uses TRBV5-4 and TRBJ1-3, with D possibly TRBD1 on 5 matching bases. The V gene lost 4 bases and the J gene lost 2 bases, with 10 bases spanning the gap. Germline-derived CDR1 and CDR2 are SGHNT and YYREEE (reference sequence). The CDR3 loop spans 14 amino acids. Here the CDR3 reads CASSQGRAGNTIYF. The CDR3 region has the DNA TGTGCCAGCAGCCAGGGAAGAGCTGGAAACACCATATATTTT.

The rearrangement uses TRBV19 and TRBJ2-5; 8 bases align to TRBD1. V dropped 5 bases and J dropped 5; count of bases not matched to a gene: 13. Germline-derived CDR1 and CDR2 are LNHDA and SQIVND (reference sequence). The CDR3 is made up of 16 amino acids. The CDR3 reads CASSQESSGGRETQYF. CDR3 in DNA: TGTGCCAGTAGTCAGGAATCCTCAGGGGGCCGGGAGACCCAGTACTTC.